This T cell receptor (beta chain) was profiled in a study of shared clonotypes between healthy human individuals (TCRdb year 2020). Notes on the research overall: A few men and two women, aged 18 to 49 years, made up the cohort. Per donor, three plates each were used for CD4 naive and CD4 memory, two for CD8 naive, and one for CD8 memory. Different laboratories and diverse techniques were used to prepare libraries and sequence TCR repertoires, to increase sequencing depth and limit assay-specific biases. To estimate repertoire size and how much clonotype sharing occurs between individuals, the study deeply sequenced the blood TCR repertoires of about five healthy adults. Per donor, leukapheresis produced somewhere between about 0.94 and 9 billion PBMCs.

CD8 naive samples were obtained by positive selection for CCR7 among CD45RO-negative cells, yielding a CD45RA+CCR7+ population from which TemRA cells were excluded. The donors were healthy, HIV-negative adults who had no recently reported acute infections or vaccinations. All donors were Caucasian adults living in Nashville, Tennessee, USA. After blood collection by leukapheresis, PBMCs were isolated using Ficoll-Histopaque density gradient centrifugation and then cryopreserved in the vapor phase of liquid nitrogen. Analytical flow cytometry was used to check the purity and quantity of each magnetically sorted T cell population. Genomic DNA was isolated from every sorted fraction and measured by UV absorbance on a Nanodrop 2000c. Points the paper makes about the study in general: Because the study included a small number of donors, the genetic and exposure-history diversity represented was limited. Sampling was restricted to blood, and TCR repertoires in tissue are likely to differ from TCR repertoires in blood. Incomplete sequencing was indicated by rarefaction of sorted-subset datasets, despite the large sequencing depth. Based on pairwise subsampling, the degree of clonotype sharing among donors was expected to be affected by sequencing depth. Sharing across four donors was observed for approximately 5% of naive CD4, 3.5% of naive CD8, about 2.5% of memory CD4, and approximately 0.41% of memory CD8 clonotypes. Naive subsets generally had larger estimated clonotype richness than memory subsets. Higher generation probabilities were observed for clonotypes shared by all four sorted-subset donors than for non-shared clonotypes.

On this clone itself: Its antigen is currently not known. It has no much larger one-base neighbor in the sample; base qualities were not kept.

TCR CDR3 regions were amplified from genomic DNA by multiplex PCR using the deep immunoSEQ assay. Extracted genomic DNA from each cell subset was spread evenly across all wells of several immunoSEQ 96-well plates, with each plate serving as a replicate. For sorted subsets, about 200 ng genomic DNA, equal to tens of thousands of T cell genomes, was loaded into each replicate PCR. Purified libraries were measured with a Qubit 3.0 fluorometer, size-checked on a Bioanalyzer 2100, and measured again with the KAPA Library Quantification kit. Every immunoSEQ 96-well plate was sequenced on a separate single-read 150-cycle Illumina NextSeq 550 flow cell. The original methods were these. Because the immunoSEQ output held only junctional sequences and lacked quality scores, the filtering could not match the filtering applied to full-length reads. To assign V/J genes and CDR3, sequences were annotated against IMGT germline references using PyIR, a Python wrapper for IgBLAST v1.9. Reads with weak V/J assignments (E-value above 1e-6), missing CDR3, stop codons, out-of-frame junctions, or ambiguous translated residues were removed. A V3J clonotype was defined by an identical inferred V gene, J gene, and CDR3 amino acid sequence. Percentage overlap between repertoires was calculated by dividing the number of shared unique clonotypes by the size of the smaller repertoire. Three approaches were used to assess repertoire richness: RTK rarefaction, the Chao1 estimator, and Recon v2.1 estimates of unobserved clonotypes. Generation probabilities were computed with OLGA for all TCRbeta clonotypes obtained by the gDNA method from a few donors. TCRdb mirrors the immuneACCESS table, restricted to in-frame sequences. Some clones are absent from its copies; in checked studies, under half trace to an unresolved V gene, and the reason for the others is unknown. The V and J calls and the clone size are those of that table, but D and trimming were determined from the DNA. This sample comprises around 1.9 million clones, about 93% of them detected only once. The ten largest make up 1.5% to 2% of the sample.

This receptor was taken from a man aged 18 to 35 in good health. Some clones in this sample may be carry-over from other donors' samples. The sample consisted of naive CD8+ T cells from PBMCs. Interpreted using the paper, the cell subset or site label stands for: CD45RA+CCR7+.

CDR3 sequence: CASTPHFGVTADTQYF. The bases are TGTGCCAGTACTCCCCACTTCGGAGTTACAGCAGATACGCAGTATTTT. Recombination joined TRBV19 with TRBJ2-3, with no D gene named confidently. The germline V gene (reference sequence) gives CDR1 as LNHDA and CDR2 as SQIVND. The V end loses 7 bases and the J end loses 4 bases, and a stretch of 21 bases separates them. The CDR3 goes from the cysteine to the phenylalanine over 16 residues. Only the CDR3 region is kept as DNA, spanning 48 bases read in frame from base 1.